This TCR beta chain is drawn from a study of technical replicates of blood from a handful of donors. TCRdb's copy holds only in-frame clones and misses some; the assay was immunoSEQ multiplex PCR. Among some 80,000 clones listed, roughly 94% were seen once. The CDR3 has 12 amino acids. Germline CDR1 MDHEN, CDR2 SYDVKM. V dropped 5 bases and J dropped 9 bases, with 8 bases sitting between them. The sample taken for sequencing was T cells isolated from PBMCs. The clonotype comes from a human donor in good health. The V and J genes are TRBV28 and TRBJ1-6, with D possibly matching TRBD1 (6 bases). The CDR3 sequence is CASSIQGSPLHF. The CDR3 DNA reads as TGTGCCAGCAGTATACAGGGTTCACCCCTCCACTTT.